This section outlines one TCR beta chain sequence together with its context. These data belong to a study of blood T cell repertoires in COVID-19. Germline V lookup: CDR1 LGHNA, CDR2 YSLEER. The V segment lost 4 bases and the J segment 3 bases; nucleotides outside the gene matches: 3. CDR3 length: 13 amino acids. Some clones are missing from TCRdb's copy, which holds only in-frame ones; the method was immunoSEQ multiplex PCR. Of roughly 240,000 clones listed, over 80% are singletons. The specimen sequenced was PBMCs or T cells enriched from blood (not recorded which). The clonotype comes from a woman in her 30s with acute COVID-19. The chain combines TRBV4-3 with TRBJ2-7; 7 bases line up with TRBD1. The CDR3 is CASSPGGGYEQYF. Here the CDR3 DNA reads TGCGCCAGCAGCCCAGGGGGTGGCTACGAGCAGTACTTC.